Listed below are T cell receptor beta chains from one sample, sequenced in a study of T cell responses to AZD1222 COVID-19 vaccine. TCRdb's table, derived via immunoSEQ multiplex PCR, lists solely in-frame clones and lacks some. Seen here are 65,000 to 85,000 clones, about 85% observed once, and the top ten hold 13%. This sample comprised peripheral blood, obtained on day 0 of AZD1222 vaccination. The receptors come from an adult in good health. Both conserved end residues are part of each CDR3. The D gene is left open where the match is weak. The size of a clone is reported for some rows only, either as once, few or many, or as a class for expanded clones.

TRBV12-3/TRBV12-4	-	TRBJ1-1	once	CASSFIRNTEAFF	TGTGCCAGCAGTTTTATTAGGAACACTGAAGCTTTCTTT
TRBV28	TRBD1	TRBJ1-2	-	CASSPDRFSYTF	TGTGCCAGCAGTCCGGACAGGTTCAGCTACACCTTC
TRBV4-3	TRBD1	TRBJ1-5	once	CASSQEPGQGALPQHF	TGCGCCAGCAGCCAAGAACCGGGACAGGGGGCTCTGCCCCAGCATTTT
TRBV28	-	TRBJ2-6	-	CASSSGFFAGANVLTF	TGTGCCAGCAGTTCAGGGTTCTTTGCTGGGGCCAACGTCCTGACTTTC
TRBV12-3/TRBV12-4	TRBD1	TRBJ1-5	-	CASSLQGSQPQHF	TGTGCCAGCAGTCTACAGGGGAGCCAGCCCCAGCATTTT
TRBV13	TRBD2	TRBJ2-3	-	CASSLALAGGYTDTQYF	TGTGCCAGCAGCTTAGCTCTAGCGGGGGGGTACACAGATACGCAGTATTTT
TRBV19	-	TRBJ1-2	-	CASSKAALYGYTF	TGTGCCAGTAGTAAGGCGGCTCTCTATGGCTACACCTTC
TRBV5-1	-	TRBJ2-3	-	CASSLLPERIGDTQYF	TGCGCCAGCAGCCTTCTTCCCGAGCGCATTGGAGATACGCAGTATTTT
TRBV27	-	TRBJ1-6	-	CASTDWGDNSPLHF	TGTGCCAGCACCGACTGGGGCGACAATTCACCCCTCCACTTT
TRBV7-8	-	TRBJ2-2	-	CASSLWVGANTGELFF	TGTGCCAGCAGCCTATGGGTAGGGGCGAACACCGGGGAGCTGTTTTTT
TRBV7-2	-	TRBJ1-5	-	CASSLVLTGRGGQPQHF	TGTGCCAGCAGCTTAGTATTGACCGGTAGAGGGGGTCAGCCCCAGCATTTT
TRBV19	-	TRBJ1-2	-	CASSIAQELYGYTF	TGTGCCAGTAGTATCGCACAGGAACTCTATGGCTACACCTTC
TRBV4-3	TRBD1	TRBJ1-2	-	CASSHSSGGSYGYTF	TGCGCCAGCAGCCACAGCTCAGGGGGCAGCTATGGCTACACCTTC
TRBV19	TRBD2	TRBJ2-1	-	CASRGEIAGGNEQFF	TGTGCCAGTAGAGGGGAGATAGCGGGGGGCAATGAGCAGTTCTTC
TRBV6-5	-	TRBJ1-2	-	CASSYHRYNYGYTF	TGTGCCAGCAGTTATCACAGGTATAACTATGGCTACACCTTC
TRBV10-3	-	TRBJ1-4	-	CATGAVATNEKLFF	TGTGCCACCGGGGCAGTTGCAACTAATGAAAAACTGTTTTTT
TRBV10-1	TRBD1	TRBJ1-1	-	CASPEGAMNTEAFF	TGCGCCAGTCCGGAGGGGGCCATGAACACTGAAGCTTTCTTT
TRBV2	TRBD1	TRBJ1-3	-	CASSVGDSSGNTIYF	TGTGCCAGCAGTGTTGGGGACAGCTCTGGAAACACCATATATTTT
TRBV15	TRBD1	TRBJ1-2	-	CATSRDRQGSRRGYGYTF	TGTGCCACCAGCAGAGATCGACAGGGTAGCCGACGGGGCTATGGCTACACCTTC
TRBV4-3	-	TRBJ2-3	-	CASSLNRGTDTQYF	TGCGCCAGCAGCCTCAACAGGGGCACAGATACGCAGTATTTT
TRBV6-2/TRBV6-3	TRBD1	TRBJ2-7	-	CASSPGTGGPYEQYF	TGTGCCAGCAGTCCCGGGACAGGGGGCCCCTACGAGCAGTACTTC
TRBV13	TRBD2	TRBJ2-1	-	CASSLYRGGSEQFF	TGTGCCAGCAGCTTATATCGGGGGGGCAGTGAGCAGTTCTTC
TRBV10-3	-	TRBJ2-7	-	CAISDRPKGAYEQYF	TGTGCCATCAGTGATCGGCCAAAGGGGGCCTACGAGCAGTACTTC
TRBV27	TRBD1	TRBJ1-6	-	CASSVQGLISSPLHF	TGTGCCAGCAGTGTACAGGGGCTAATAAGTTCACCCCTCCACTTT
TRBV7-9	-	TRBJ1-1	-	CASSRGPMGTPEAFF	TGTGCCAGCAGCAGAGGCCCCATGGGAACCCCTGAAGCTTTCTTT
TRBV19	-	TRBJ1-3	-	CAGSVGGSAGNTIYF	TGTGCCGGGTCGGTGGGGGGGTCCGCTGGAAACACCATATATTTT
TRBV7-9	-	TRBJ1-4	-	CASSLTDGAEKLFF	TGTGCCAGCAGCTTAACGGATGGTGCTGAAAAACTGTTTTTT